This T cell receptor beta chain was sequenced in a study of control samples from healthy donors and cancer patients. Measured with immunoSEQ multiplex PCR; TCRdb has only the in-frame clones, and not every one. The table lists 150,000 to 160,000 clones, just under 95% of them singletons, with 5.7% in the top ten. Trimming stripped 1 base from V and 1 base from J, with 7 bases between. The CDR3 sequence is 14 residues long. The V gene's germline CDR1 is SGHAT and CDR2 FQNNGV. The source of this sequence is a man aged 35-49 years in good health. V usage is TRBV11-2 and J usage is TRBJ2-5; no firm D call. Sequenced sample: blood. The CDR3 nucleotides read TGTGCCAGCAGCTTAGTAGGTGGCCAAGAGACCCAGTACTTC. Its protein is CASSLVGGQETQYF.